This T cell receptor beta chain appears in the sequencing data of a study of identical twins. With template switching, a universal primer site was added, and the cDNA carried unique molecular identifiers. In TCRdb, the 5' RACE reads were re-called with MiXCR into one record per CDR3 protein. This sample carries about 700,000 distinct CDR3 sequences, approximately 6.1% of them seen once, and the ten largest clones take approximately 2%. This clonotype was picked up many times. V gave up 4 bases and J gave up 3 bases; unmatched junction bases: 7. Per the germline V gene, CDR1 is DFQATT and CDR2 is SNEGSKA (reference sequence). The CDR3 is made up of 14 amino acids.

The clonotype originates from a man in his late teens or twenties in good health. The chain joins TRBV20-1 to TRBJ2-3; 7 bases align to TRBD2. Sequencing was done on a sample of naive T cells sorted from blood. CDR3 DNA: TGCAGTGCTATGGGCGGGAGAGGGACAGATACGCAGTATTTT. The encoded protein is CSAMGGRGTDTQYF.